This T cell receptor (beta chain) was profiled in a study of T cells in Graves' hyperthyroidism and ophthalmopathy (dated by TCRdb to between 2018 and 2021). Regarding the complete study: A discovery cohort of approximately 97 patients, fewer than 50 with Graves' ophthalmopathy and 55 to 60 with stable Graves' hyperthyroidism, was used to find distinguishing TCR V-J signatures. The approximately 100 discovery patients were randomly split 7:3 into training and test sets. Following sampling, methimazole starting at 30 mg daily was given to hyperthyroidism patients, and high-dose intravenous methylprednisolone was given to ophthalmopathy patients. Whether ophthalmopathy could be predicted prospectively was tested in an independent validation cohort made up of approximately 19 hyperthyroidism patients plus 17 patients who later progressed to ophthalmopathy. TCR Vbeta CDR3 sequencing of roughly 140 peripheral blood samples (roughly 43 ophthalmopathy, about 74 hyperthyroidism and roughly 17 progressor patients) is reported in the paper. In addition, the study compared T-cell repertoires in thyroid tissue and in blood from six Graves' hyperthyroidism patients. The full study reports these points: Sample size was not statistically predetermined, and investigators were not blinded to group allocation. Most expanded thyroid clonotypes (frequency above 0.001) were also found in blood, which suggests that blood repertoires may mirror thyroid immune responses. Ophthalmopathy was separated from stable hyperthyroidism by a 13 V-J signature model, with around 90% sensitivity and 81% to 82% specificity obtained in cross-validation and 80%/75% obtained in testing. During validation, the model predicted progression to ophthalmopathy a median of roughly 7.1 months ahead of onset, with 60% to 71% sensitivity and roughly 72% specificity.

The TCR beta CDR3 regions were amplified from the RNA transcripts. A first-round RT-PCR of the TCR CDR3 used the HTBI primer set with the Qiagen OneStep RT-PCR kit. Libraries were constructed in a second round of multiplex PCR, after which size selection and purification were performed. Sequencing of the libraries was done on an Illumina HiSeq2000 using paired-end 100 bp reads. In the source study's methods: SOAPnuke was used to process the raw data, removing reads that contained adapters or uncalled bases, had a mean Phred below 15, or lacked an exact match to the constant primer or identifier. COPE v1.2.5 was used to merge high-quality paired reads, and clonotypes were defined as unique nucleotide sequences. MiTCR v1.1 was used to align the clonotypes against IMGT TRBV, TRBD and TRBJ reference segments. The analysis was restricted to V-J combinations with a frequency above 0.0001, which together covered approximately 99% of the repertoires. The TCS score was defined as the ratio of F50 (clonal expansion) to E x V (chaos), calculated using BLOSUM62-based TCRdist between CDR3 peptides within each V-J. Welch's t-statistics and random forest reduced 514 V-J features to 13, which were used in a naive Bayes classifier (R e1071). The similarity between thyroid and blood repertoires was quantified using the Morisita-Horn index. TCRdb trimmed the raw reads at Q25, called clones with MiXCR and kept productive beta chains. Rows are unified per CDR3 protein, each entry keeping the most common DNA and genes. In this record, the V and J calls reflect TCRdb's handling and not the investigators' own analysis. The sample table records hundreds of thousands of distinct CDR3 sequences; about 45% of these occur just once. The ten largest clones capture about 7% of the sample.

CDR1 is given as SEHNR and CDR2 as FQNEAQ, both from the germline V gene (reference sequence). Including cysteine and phenylalanine, the CDR3 has 15 amino acids. Just CDR3 DNA is preserved here, 45 bases in frame from base 1. Trimming leaves V shorter by 3 bases and J shorter by 6 bases, with the junction holding 7 bases beyond the gene matches. About this clonotype: Its antigen is currently not known. Per-nucleotide qualities are absent, and no much larger clonotype sits a single base away.

Patients with uncontrolled infections, other autoimmune diseases, pregnancy or lactation were excluded. Diagnoses were established on the basis of clinical symptoms, serum thyroxine and TRAb, thyroid ultrasound, and orbital computed tomography. Total RNA was extracted with Trizol reagent, and quality was checked on an Agilent 2100 Bioanalyzer. This sequence was found in an adult man with Graves' disease, either hyperthyroidism or ophthalmopathy (not recorded which). The V and J genes are TRBV7-9 and TRBJ2-2; 7 of the junction bases match TRBD1. Material for sequencing was peripheral blood or thyroid tissue (not recorded which). The CDR3 corresponds to CASSFRQGKAGELFF. In nucleotide form, the sequence is TGTGCCAGCAGCTTCAGACAGGGAAAGGCCGGGGAGCTGTTTTTT.